Below, one T cell receptor (beta chain) is given with its context. The data were taken from a study of cytomegalovirus exposure and HLA in healthy donors. PCR primers comprised 60 Vbeta and 13 Jbeta primers. Assay: immunoSEQ multiplex PCR; the TCRdb copy retains only in-frame clones and omits some. The sample shows some 140,000 clones, 80% of them seen only once. The CDR3 loop spans 14 amino acids. Germline CDR1 reads SGHRS; CDR2 reads YFSETQ. V was pared by 6 bases and J by 8 bases, with 20 bases between. The receptor's source is a middle-aged woman in good health and CMV-seropositive. The chain is built from TRBV5-1 and TRBJ1-2; D unclear. The source material was PBMCs. CDR3 in amino acids: CASNVGAGSFGYTF. Written as DNA, the CDR3 is TGCGCCAGCAACGTAGGTGCAGGATCCTTCGGCTACACCTTC.